The 31 T cell receptor beta chains in this list originate from one sample, sequenced in a study of T cell responses to AZD1222 COVID-19 vaccine. Libraries were prepared by immunoSEQ multiplex PCR; TCRdb keeps only in-frame clonotypes and omits some of them. The table lists some 250,000 clones, almost 95% of them singletons. This material consisted of peripheral blood, taken 28 days after the second AZD1222 dose. The receptor set was obtained from an adult who received the AZD1222 COVID-19 vaccine.

The genes are TRBV10-3 and TRBJ2-7; perhaps TRBD1 as D (6 bases). The CDR3 runs to 14 residues. Per the germline V gene, CDR1 is ENHRY and CDR2 is SYGVKD. V was clipped by 3 bases and J by 5 bases, with 14 bases between them. CDR3 protein: CAISDHSNRDEQYF. The CDR3 DNA sequence: TGTGCCATCAGTGACCATTCTAACAGGGACGAGCAGTACTTC.

The rearrangement joins TRBV25-1 to TRBJ2-6; weak D call: TRBD2 (5 bases). Germline lookup yields CDR1 MGHDK and CDR2 SYGVNS. CDR3 length equals 13 residues. Trimming left V 9 bases short and J 2 bases short, with 8 bases between. CDR3: CASQRTGANVLTF. CDR3 bases: TGTGCCAGTCAGCGGACTGGGGCCAACGTCCTGACTTTC. The entire variable domain, with the rest obtained from reference TRBV25-1 and TRBJ2-6, is as follows: EADIYQTPRYLVIGTGKKITLECSQTMGHDKMYWYQQDPGMELHLIHYSYGVNSTEKGDLSSESTVSRIRTEHFPLTLESARPSHTSQYLCASQRTGANVLTFGAGSRLTVL.

The rearrangement joins TRBV6-5 to TRBJ1-6; D gene uncertain. Trimming stripped 2 bases from V and 10 bases from J, with 3 bases between. Germline V gene sequence: CDR1 MNHEY, CDR2 SVGAGI. This CDR3 comprises 11 residues. CDR3 coding DNA: TGTGCCAGCAGTTACGAGTCACCCCTCCACTTT. It specifies CASSYESPLHF.

The CDR3 loop is CASSQDLSGRSYNEQFF. The DNA for the CDR3 is TGTGCCAGCAGCCAAGATTTGAGCGGCAGATCCTACAATGAGCAGTTCTTC. V usage is TRBV4-2 and J usage is TRBJ2-1; D possibly corresponds to TRBD2 (5 bases). Germline CDR1 is LGHNA and CDR2 is YNFKEQ. The CDR3 runs 17 residues. Trimming removed 0 bases from V and 1 base from J, with 13 bases in between.

The rearrangement links TRBV5-1 to TRBJ1-1; perhaps TRBD1 as D (6 bases). The CDR3 sequence is 13 residues long. V lost 4 bases to trimming and J lost 5 bases, with 12 bases between them. Germline V gene sequence: CDR1 SGHRS, CDR2 YFSETQ. This chain's CDR3 is CASSPQGSTEAFF. CDR3 nucleotides: TGCGCCAGCAGCCCCCAGGGGAGTACTGAAGCTTTCTTT.

The chain couples TRBV5-4 to TRBJ2-3, with 10 nucleotides matching TRBD2. J lost 5 bases, V lost 1 base, and 4 bases had no gene match. The CDR3 extends over 15 amino acids. CDR1 and CDR2 from the germline V gene are SGHNT and YYREEE (reference sequence). The CDR3 loop is CASSLSSGSLDTQYF. CDR3 DNA sequence: TGTGCCAGCAGCTTGTCTAGCGGGAGTCTAGATACGCAGTATTTT.

V is TRBV6-6 and J is TRBJ1-5; 11 nucleotides match TRBD1. The CDR3 covers 16 residues. CDR1 is MNHNY and CDR2 is SVGAGI in the germline V gene (reference sequence). Trimming removed 6 bases from V and 6 bases from J; junction bases left unmatched: 10. CDR3: CASSLLGQGASQPQHF. In DNA form, the CDR3 reads TGTGCCAGCAGCCTATTAGGACAGGGGGCGAGTCAGCCCCAGCATTTT.

The chain recombines TRBV7-8 with TRBJ2-7; 10 bases line up with TRBD2. The V segment lost 2 bases and the J segment 7 bases; nucleotides outside the gene matches: 11. CDR1 SGHVS and CDR2 FQNEAQ come from the germline V gene. The CDR3 is 16 amino acids. The CDR3 loop reads CASSLRASGSSGEQYF. CDR3 nucleotides: TGTGCCAGCAGCTTAAGGGCTAGCGGGAGTTCGGGGGAGCAGTACTTC.

With regard to this clone: One end of the junction is discordant with germline, which a read error may explain. The rearrangement joins TRBV7-7 to TRBJ2-5; TRBD1 matches 12 bases. There are 15 residues in the CDR3. CDR1 is SSHAT, CDR2 FNYEAQ, per germline (reference sequence). In nucleotides, the CDR3 is TGTGCTAGCAGCTTAGGGACAGGGGGCGGAAAGACCCAGTACTTC. It specifies CASSLGTGGGKTQYF.

The chain couples TRBV7-2 to TRBJ1-2; 8 nucleotides match TRBD1. With 5 bases clipped from V and 3 bases from J, the junction kept 5 bases outside the gene matches. Germline values: CDR1 SGHTA, CDR2 FQGNSA. The CDR3 covers 14 residues. This CDR3 reads CASSEQGGDYGYTF. CDR3 DNA: TGTGCCAGCAGCGAACAGGGGGGGGACTATGGCTACACCTTC.

The chain joins TRBV3-1 (or the pseudogene TRBV3-2) to TRBJ2-1; D is perhaps TRBD2 (5 bases). The CDR3 extends over 12 amino acids. Trimming took off 6 bases at V and 7 bases at J, with 10 bases between the two ends. Germline lookup yields CDR1 LGHDT and CDR2 YNNKEL (reference sequence). Here the CDR3 DNA reads TGTGCCAGCAGTCGGACGGGGAATGAGCAGTTCTTC. Translated: CASSRTGNEQFF.

This chain uses TRBV7-6 with TRBJ2-2, with a possible D match to TRBD2 (6 bases). Germline CDR1 is SGHVS and CDR2 is FNYEAQ. Trimming removed 0 bases from V and 7 bases from J, with 15 bases in between. CDR3 length equals 16 residues. Written as DNA, the CDR3 is TGTGCCAGCAGCTTAGCTAGTGAAGCGGAGGGCGGGGAGCTGTTTTTT. Translating gives CASSLASEAEGGELFF.

This chain links TRBV7-9 with TRBJ2-3, with 12 bases that match TRBD2. Unmatched junction bases numbered 4, after V lost 4 bases and J lost 2 bases. Germline V gene data show CDR1 as SEHNR and CDR2 as FQNEAQ (reference sequence). This CDR3 has 16 residues. The CDR3 nucleotides read TGTGCCAGCAGCTACGGACTAGCGGGGTACACAGATACGCAGTATTTT. It codes for CASSYGLAGYTDTQYF. The variable domain in full, with the rest retrieved from reference TRBV7-9 and TRBJ2-3, is DTGVSQNPRHKITKRGQNVTFRCDPISEHNRLYWYRQTLGQGPEFLTYFQNEAQLEKSRLLSDRFSAERPKGSFSTLEIQRTEQGDSAMYLCASSYGLAGYTDTQYFGPGTRLTVL.

This clone was recorded only once. The genes are TRBV7-6 and TRBJ2-7; perhaps TRBD2 as D (7 bases). Between the trimmed V and J ends, which lost 4 bases and 2 bases, there was a span of 15 bases. The germline CDR1 and CDR2 sequences are SGHVS and FNYEAQ. The CDR3 consists of 15 residues. CDR3 coding DNA: TGTGCCAGCAGCTCCACGTACGGGGGGCCCTACGAGCAGTACTTC. It yields the protein CASSSTYGGPYEQYF.

V usage is TRBV19 and J usage is TRBJ1-2; TRBD1 agrees at 9 bases. CDR1 LNHDA and CDR2 SQIVND come from the germline V gene (reference sequence). This CDR3 spans 14 amino acids. V dropped 5 bases and J dropped 3; count of bases not matched to a gene: 4. The CDR3 DNA reads TGTGCCAGTAGTGCCCGGGACAGGGACTATGGCTACACCTTC. Protein sequence: CASSARDRDYGYTF.

The DNA for the CDR3 is TGTGCCAGCAGACTTAGGACAGGGATGAACACTGAAGCTTTCTTT. Protein: CASRLRTGMNTEAFF. The V gene is TRBV28, the J gene TRBJ1-1, with TRBD1 matching 8 bases. CDR1 MDHEN and CDR2 SYDVKM come from the germline V gene. V dropped 6 bases and J dropped 0; count of bases not matched to a gene: 6. The length of the CDR3 is 15 residues.

This clone was seen more than once but under ten times. The genes are TRBV7-9 and TRBJ2-6; D is perhaps TRBD1 or TRBD2 (5 bases each). CDR1 and CDR2 from the germline V gene are SEHNR and FQNEAQ (reference sequence). The CDR3 covers 19 residues. Trimming cost V 2 bases and J 0 bases, with 17 bases left between them. CDR3 protein: CASSLTAGQEGSGANVLTF. DNA for the CDR3: TGTGCCAGCAGCTTAACGGCAGGGCAAGAGGGCTCTGGGGCCAACGTCCTGACTTTC.

CDR3 bases: TGTGCCAGCAGTTTCAGCGGGGAGGGGGGCAATGAGCAGTTCTTC. It is translated as CASSFSGEGGNEQFF. The chain links TRBV27 to TRBJ2-1; TRBD2 is a possible D gene (7 bases). The CDR3 runs to 15 residues. Germline CDR1 is MNHEY and CDR2 is SMNVEV (reference sequence). V was clipped by 3 bases and J by 6 bases, with 15 bases between them.

CDR3 in amino acids: CASSGTGGETQYF. CDR3 in DNA: TGTGCCAGCAGCGGAACAGGGGGAGAGACCCAGTACTTC. The chain links TRBV5-4 to TRBJ2-5; 8 nucleotides align to TRBD1. J lost 4 bases, V lost 4 bases, and 3 bases had no gene match. CDR1 SGHNT and CDR2 YYREEE come from the germline V gene (reference sequence). The CDR3 contains 13 residues.

V is TRBV5-6 and J is TRBJ1-3; D not resolved. Germline assignment: CDR1 SGHDT and CDR2 YYEEEE. V lost 0 bases and J 0 bases, leaving 10 bases between the germline ends. This CDR3 is 16 amino acids long. The CDR3 nucleotides are TGTGCCAGCAGCTTGGGTGCATCGAGCTCTGGAAACACCATATATTTT. It is translated as CASSLGASSSGNTIYF.

The chain is built from TRBV19 and TRBJ2-3, with a tentative D call TRBD1 (5 bases). CDR1 is LNHDA and CDR2 is SQIVND in the germline V gene (reference sequence). Trimming took 5 bases from V and 6 from J, leaving 21 bases between them. This CDR3 is 16 amino acids long. The CDR3 DNA follows: TGTGCCAGTAGTCCTCGTGTGGCAGGGTGGTCCGATACGCAGTATTTT. Protein product: CASSPRVAGWSDTQYF.

This CDR3 reads CASSVKEGATGELFF. CDR3 sequence (DNA): TGTGCCAGCAGCGTAAAGGAGGGTGCCACCGGGGAGCTGTTTTTT. The chain joins TRBV9 to TRBJ2-2; possibly TRBD2 for D (6 bases). The CDR3 extends over 15 amino acids. Germline V gene data show CDR1 as SGDLS and CDR2 as YYNGEE. V lost 1 base to trimming and J lost 4 bases, with 11 bases between them.

This clone came up once. The V gene is TRBV5-6, the J gene TRBJ1-6; D not resolved. V was shortened by 1 base and J by 4 bases, with 9 bases between the two germline ends. The germline V gene has CDR1 SGHDT and CDR2 YYEEEE. CDR3 length: 15 amino acids. The CDR3 DNA reads as TGTGCCAGCAGCTTGCAAGATCTTTATAATTCACCCCTCCACTTT. Amino acid sequence: CASSLQDLYNSPLHF.

The CDR3 nucleotides are TGCGCCAGCAGCCAAGAGGCCAGAAGTGCCCACCTAAACACTGAAGCTTTCTTT. Protein sequence: CASSQEARSAHLNTEAFF. This chain uses TRBV4-1 with TRBJ1-1; D not certain. Trimming left V 0 bases short and J 2 bases short, with 19 bases between. Germline V gene data show CDR1 as MGHRA and CDR2 as YSYEKL. This CDR3 spans 18 amino acids.

This rearrangement joins TRBV6-2 or TRBV6-3 to TRBJ1-1; the D is unclear. Trimming took off 4 bases at V and 5 bases at J, with 11 bases between the two ends. This CDR3 is 13 amino acids long. CDR1 MNHEY and CDR2 SVGEGT come from the germline V gene. CDR3: CASSFASRTEAFF. The DNA for the CDR3 is TGTGCCAGCAGTTTTGCATCGAGGACTGAAGCTTTCTTT.

The chain carries TRBV12-5 and TRBJ2-2; D is perhaps TRBD1 (5 bases). The CDR3 totals 14 residues. Germline-derived CDR1 and CDR2 are LGHNT and FRNRAP. V lost 7 bases and J 2 bases, leaving 11 bases between the germline ends. CDR3 amino acids: CASVHDSNTGELFF. CDR3 in DNA: TGTGCTAGTGTTCACGACAGTAACACCGGGGAGCTGTTTTTT.

The chain employs TRBV28 and TRBJ2-7, with 8 nucleotides matching TRBD2. Germline values: CDR1 MDHEN, CDR2 SYDVKM. With 10 bases clipped from V and 2 bases from J, the junction kept 4 bases outside the gene matches. This CDR3 contains 12 residues. The CDR3 bases are TGTGCCACGCGAGCGGGGGCCTACGAGCAGTACTTC. Its translation is CATRAGAYEQYF.

Worth noting for this clone: At the DNA level, this CDR3 is encoded by other sequences in the same sample as well. This sequence joins TRBV28 and TRBJ1-2; tentatively, D is TRBD1 (5 bases). The V and J ends lost 2 bases and 2 bases respectively, with 6 bases between them. This CDR3 has 13 amino acids. Germline CDR1 MDHEN, CDR2 SYDVKM. The CDR3: CASSLRGNYGYTF. For the CDR3, the DNA is TGTGCCAGCAGTTTAAGGGGCAACTATGGCTACACCTTC.

The J gene is TRBJ1-6, the V gene TRBV19; D not resolved. The V gene's germline CDR1 is LNHDA and CDR2 SQIVND (reference sequence). Trimming removed 7 bases at V and 13 bases at J, with 2 bases between. This CDR3 is built from 8 residues. The CDR3 DNA sequence: TGTGCCAGTAAGCCCCTCCACTTT. Translated: CASKPLHF.

CDR3 sequence reads: CASSFQKRTYGYTF. CDR3 bases: TGTGCCAGCAGCTTTCAGAAAAGGACTTATGGCTACACCTTC. The chain uses TRBV7-9 and TRBJ1-2; D gene unclear. Germline CDR1 reads SEHNR; CDR2 reads FQNEAQ (reference sequence). V was clipped by 3 bases and J by 5 bases, with 13 bases between them. The CDR3 extends over 14 amino acids.

V and J are TRBV5-1 and TRBJ2-4; 10 bases are a match to TRBD2. This CDR3 region has 18 residues. The junction had 9 bases not matched to a gene; V was cut back by 3 bases and J by 0 bases. Germline-derived CDR1 and CDR2 are SGHRS and YFSETQ. CDR3 DNA: TGCGCCAGCAGCTCACCTAGCGGGAGCCCCTTAGCCAAAAACATTCAGTACTTC. Residues: CASSSPSGSPLAKNIQYF.